These T cell receptor beta chains were read from a single sample in a study of T cells in Graves' hyperthyroidism and ophthalmopathy. TCRdb re-called the multiplex PCR reads through MiXCR, storing one row per CDR3 protein. This repertoire shows roughly 350,000 distinct CDR3 sequences, around 13% found once; its top ten account for almost 35%. Sequencing was performed on blood. Receptors originate from a woman aged 40 to 50 with Graves' ophthalmopathy. Both conserved end residues are part of each CDR3. Fields, in order: D gene, clone size, J gene, CDR3 length, V gene, CDR3 DNA, CDR3 protein. D genes are given only for firm matches. Expanded clones are given a class, and other clones once, few, many or no size at all.

D gene: .
clone size: .
J gene: TRBJ2-4
CDR3 length: 18
V gene: TRBV6-1
CDR3 DNA: TGTGCCAGCAGCCCCAGTTGGAGCAACCCCTCCGCCAAAAACATTCAGTACTTC
CDR3 protein: CASSPSWSNPSAKNIQYF

D gene: .
clone size: many
J gene: TRBJ2-3
CDR3 length: 15
V gene: TRBV28
CDR3 DNA: TGTGCCAGCGGGGGCGCCCGGAGGAGCACAGATACGCAGTATTTT
CDR3 protein: CASGGARRSTDTQYF

D gene: .
clone size: few
J gene: TRBJ1-2
CDR3 length: 14
V gene: TRBV29-1
CDR3 DNA: TGCAGCGTTGATCTAAGTGAGGCTAACTATGGCTACACCTTC
CDR3 protein: CSVDLSEANYGYTF

D gene: .
clone size: many
J gene: TRBJ2-7
CDR3 length: 11
V gene: TRBV28
CDR3 DNA: TGTGCCAGCAGTCTTCGCTACGAGCAGTACTTC
CDR3 protein: CASSLRYEQYF

D gene: .
clone size: few
J gene: TRBJ1-3
CDR3 length: 15
V gene: TRBV11-2
CDR3 DNA: TGTGCCAGCAGCTCACAGGGAACCCCTGGAAACACCATATATTTT
CDR3 protein: CASSSQGTPGNTIYF

D gene: .
clone size: few
J gene: TRBJ2-2
CDR3 length: 12
V gene: TRBV29-1
CDR3 DNA: TGCAGCGTTGGTTTGGGTACCGGGGAGCTGTTTTTT
CDR3 protein: CSVGLGTGELFF

D gene: .
clone size: few
J gene: TRBJ2-2
CDR3 length: 12
V gene: TRBV20-1
CDR3 DNA: TGCAGTGCTACAGGGGTACCCGGGGAGCTGTTTTTT
CDR3 protein: CSATGVPGELFF

D gene: .
clone size: few
J gene: TRBJ2-1
CDR3 length: 15
V gene: TRBV9
CDR3 DNA: TGTGCCAGCAGCGTAGAGGGAGACCCCTTCAATGAGCAGTTCTTC
CDR3 protein: CASSVEGDPFNEQFF

D gene: .
clone size: many
J gene: TRBJ2-2
CDR3 length: 15
V gene: TRBV9
CDR3 DNA: TGTGCCAGCACCGGGGTGGTCGGGAACACCGGGGAGCTGTTTTTT
CDR3 protein: CASTGVVGNTGELFF

D gene: .
clone size: .
J gene: TRBJ1-2
CDR3 length: 14
V gene: TRBV29-1
CDR3 DNA: TGCAGCGTCCTGACACAGGGCTTTGCCTATGGCTACACCTTC
CDR3 protein: CSVLTQGFAYGYTF

D gene: .
clone size: many
J gene: TRBJ2-2
CDR3 length: 15
V gene: TRBV6-1
CDR3 DNA: TGTGCCAGCACCCCACAGCTAGTAAACACCGGGGAGCTGTTTTTT
CDR3 protein: CASTPQLVNTGELFF

D gene: .
clone size: few
J gene: TRBJ2-4
CDR3 length: 14
V gene: TRBV5-1
CDR3 DNA: TGCGCCAGCAGGCAGGACAGTCCGAAAGGCATTCAGTACTTC
CDR3 protein: CASRQDSPKGIQYF

D gene: .
clone size: many
J gene: TRBJ1-1
CDR3 length: 18
V gene: TRBV24-1
CDR3 DNA: TGTGCCACCAGTGATTTCCCCACTCGTGGGAGATCCAACACTGAAGCTTTCTTT
CDR3 protein: CATSDFPTRGRSNTEAFF

D gene: .
clone size: many
J gene: TRBJ1-5
CDR3 length: 13
V gene: TRBV6-1
CDR3 DNA: TGTGCCAGCAGTCCTAAGTCCAGTCAGCCCCAGCATTTT
CDR3 protein: CASSPKSSQPQHF

D gene: .
clone size: many
J gene: TRBJ2-1
CDR3 length: 17
V gene: TRBV6-5
CDR3 DNA: TGTGCCAGCAGTTACTCCGCACAGCGCCGTTCCTACAATGAGCAGTTCTTC
CDR3 protein: CASSYSAQRRSYNEQFF

D gene: TRBD1
clone size: many
J gene: TRBJ1-6
CDR3 length: 14
V gene: TRBV7-2
CDR3 DNA: TGTGCCAGCAGCTTAGTGGGACAGACTTCACCCCTCCACTTT
CDR3 protein: CASSLVGQTSPLHF

D gene: .
clone size: .
J gene: TRBJ1-5
CDR3 length: 13
V gene: TRBV19
CDR3 DNA: TGTGCCAGTAGTATTCTGGTGGGTCAGCCCCAGCATTTT
CDR3 protein: CASSILVGQPQHF

D gene: TRBD2
clone size: .
J gene: TRBJ2-5
CDR3 length: 16
V gene: TRBV6-5
CDR3 DNA: TGTGCCAGCAGTTCGGGACTAGCGGGGGGGGGAGAGACCCAGTACTTC
CDR3 protein: CASSSGLAGGGETQYF

D gene: .
clone size: .
J gene: TRBJ1-1
CDR3 length: 15
V gene: TRBV27
CDR3 DNA: TGTGCCAGCAGTTGGGAGGGAGGGGGTGGCACTGAAGCTTTCTTT
CDR3 protein: CASSWEGGGGTEAFF

D gene: TRBD1
clone size: few
J gene: TRBJ1-2
CDR3 length: 15
V gene: TRBV9
CDR3 DNA: TGTGCCAGCAGCGTAGCAGGGGGCGAGGTCTATGGCTACACCTTC
CDR3 protein: CASSVAGGEVYGYTF

D gene: .
clone size: many
J gene: TRBJ2-5
CDR3 length: 13
V gene: TRBV12-3/TRBV12-4
CDR3 DNA: TGTGCCAGCAGTGTTGGGGGGGGCAAGACCCAGTACTTC
CDR3 protein: CASSVGGGKTQYF

D gene: TRBD1
clone size: .
J gene: TRBJ1-2
CDR3 length: 13
V gene: TRBV30
CDR3 DNA: TGTGCCTGGAGGCCCCGACAGGGAAGTGGCTACACCTTC
CDR3 protein: CAWRPRQGSGYTF

D gene: .
clone size: many
J gene: TRBJ2-3
CDR3 length: 15
V gene: TRBV2
CDR3 DNA: TGTGCCAGCTTGACAGGGGAACTAGCGGGAGATACGCAGTATTTT
CDR3 protein: CASLTGELAGDTQYF

D gene: TRBD1
clone size: many
J gene: TRBJ1-4
CDR3 length: 15
V gene: TRBV2
CDR3 DNA: TGTGCCAGCACCTCCGACAGGGGGCTAGGGGAAAAACTGTTTTTT
CDR3 protein: CASTSDRGLGEKLFF

D gene: TRBD1
clone size: few
J gene: TRBJ2-5
CDR3 length: 15
V gene: TRBV5-1
CDR3 DNA: TGCGCCAGCAGTCAAACCGGGACAGGGGTCAAGACCCAGTACTTC
CDR3 protein: CASSQTGTGVKTQYF

D gene: .
clone size: many
J gene: TRBJ1-1
CDR3 length: 16
V gene: TRBV6-5
CDR3 DNA: TGTGCCAGCAGTTACTCGAGCCTCTCCATGAACACTGAAGCTTTCTTT
CDR3 protein: CASSYSSLSMNTEAFF

D gene: TRBD2
clone size: many
J gene: TRBJ2-1
CDR3 length: 14
V gene: TRBV5-4
CDR3 DNA: TGTGCCAGCAGCCCCGCCGGGACTAGCAATGAGCAGTTCTTC
CDR3 protein: CASSPAGTSNEQFF

D gene: .
clone size: many
J gene: TRBJ1-1
CDR3 length: 14
V gene: TRBV2
CDR3 DNA: TGTGCCATCACGACCGGGACACAGAACACTGAAGCTTTCTTT
CDR3 protein: CAITTGTQNTEAFF

D gene: .
clone size: .
J gene: TRBJ1-4
CDR3 length: 12
V gene: TRBV5-6
CDR3 DNA: TGTGCCAGCGGGAGGATGGGTGAAAAACTGTTTTTT
CDR3 protein: CASGRMGEKLFF

D gene: .
clone size: few
J gene: TRBJ1-2
CDR3 length: 13
V gene: TRBV9
CDR3 DNA: TGTGCCAGCAGCCCAGGGGTTAACTATGGCTACACCTTC
CDR3 protein: CASSPGVNYGYTF

D gene: .
clone size: many
J gene: TRBJ2-1
CDR3 length: 15
V gene: TRBV7-2
CDR3 DNA: TGTGCCAGCAGCTTAAACAGAGCGCTAGGGAATGAGCAGTTCTTC
CDR3 protein: CASSLNRALGNEQFF

D gene: TRBD1
clone size: many
J gene: TRBJ1-4
CDR3 length: 14
V gene: TRBV6-1
CDR3 DNA: TGTGCCAGCAGTGTCAGGGGGCTGGGCGAAAAACTGTTTTTT
CDR3 protein: CASSVRGLGEKLFF

D gene: .
clone size: many
J gene: TRBJ2-1
CDR3 length: 14
V gene: TRBV24-1
CDR3 DNA: TGTGCCACCAGTGGACTAGAGGTATCAGATGAGCAGTTCTTC
CDR3 protein: CATSGLEVSDEQFF

D gene: .
clone size: few
J gene: TRBJ1-2
CDR3 length: 14
V gene: TRBV9
CDR3 DNA: TGTGCCAGCAGCGCCGAACAGGGACTCTATGGCTACACCTTC
CDR3 protein: CASSAEQGLYGYTF

D gene: .
clone size: many
J gene: TRBJ2-1
CDR3 length: 16
V gene: TRBV2
CDR3 DNA: TGTGCCAGCAGTGAGGGTCTCTGGGGGCGTAACAATGAGCAGTTCTTC
CDR3 protein: CASSEGLWGRNNEQFF

D gene: .
clone size: .
J gene: TRBJ1-4
CDR3 length: 12
V gene: TRBV9
CDR3 DNA: TGTGCCAGCAGCGCTGATCCGGGACAACTGTTTTTT
CDR3 protein: CASSADPGQLFF

D gene: .
clone size: many
J gene: TRBJ2-5
CDR3 length: 17
V gene: TRBV28
CDR3 DNA: TGTGCCAGCAGTCAGAGGGCGGCACCTCCTGCCCAAGAGACCCAGTACTTC
CDR3 protein: CASSQRAAPPAQETQYF

D gene: TRBD1
clone size: many
J gene: TRBJ1-6
CDR3 length: 15
V gene: TRBV11-1
CDR3 DNA: TGTGCCAGCAGCCCCCGGACAGGATGGAATTCACCCCTCCACTTT
CDR3 protein: CASSPRTGWNSPLHF

D gene: TRBD1
clone size: many
J gene: TRBJ2-7
CDR3 length: 13
V gene: TRBV28
CDR3 DNA: TGTGCCAGCAGTCCCGTCGACAGGGTCGAGCAGTACTTC
CDR3 protein: CASSPVDRVEQYF

D gene: .
clone size: many
J gene: TRBJ2-3
CDR3 length: 10
V gene: TRBV20-1
CDR3 DNA: TGCAGTGCACTCACAGATACGCAGTATTTT
CDR3 protein: CSALTDTQYF

D gene: .
clone size: many
J gene: TRBJ2-7
CDR3 length: 13
V gene: TRBV11-2
CDR3 DNA: TGTGCCAGCAGCTTAGACACCTCCTACGAGCAGTACTTC
CDR3 protein: CASSLDTSYEQYF

D gene: .
clone size: .
J gene: TRBJ2-5
CDR3 length: 19
V gene: TRBV3-1
CDR3 DNA: TGTGCCAGCAGCCAAGATCCTCCTTCCCGGGACTCCCTACAAGAGACCCAGTACTTC
CDR3 protein: CASSQDPPSRDSLQETQYF

D gene: .
clone size: few
J gene: TRBJ2-7
CDR3 length: 13
V gene: TRBV30
CDR3 DNA: TGTGCCTGGAGTGTAGGGGAGTTCTACGAGCAGTACTTC
CDR3 protein: CAWSVGEFYEQYF

D gene: TRBD2
clone size: few
J gene: TRBJ2-1
CDR3 length: 16
V gene: TRBV19
CDR3 DNA: TGTGCCAGTAGCGGGACTAGCGGTTACCCCTACAATGAGCAGTTCTTC
CDR3 protein: CASSGTSGYPYNEQFF

D gene: .
clone size: once
J gene: TRBJ1-2
CDR3 length: 13
V gene: TRBV18
CDR3 DNA: TGTGCCAGCTCACCGACCAGGACCCCTGGCTACACCTTC
CDR3 protein: CASSPTRTPGYTF

D gene: .
clone size: many
J gene: TRBJ1-1
CDR3 length: 12
V gene: TRBV25-1
CDR3 DNA: TGTGCCAGCAGTGAATCGAAGGCTGAAGCTTTCTTT
CDR3 protein: CASSESKAEAFF

D gene: TRBD1
clone size: few
J gene: TRBJ2-7
CDR3 length: 15
V gene: TRBV27
CDR3 DNA: TGTGCCAGCAGTTTGGGCCTTCCGACAGGGAAAGAGCAGTACTTC
CDR3 protein: CASSLGLPTGKEQYF

D gene: .
clone size: few
J gene: TRBJ2-3
CDR3 length: 11
V gene: TRBV6-1
CDR3 DNA: TGTGCCAGCAGTCCCCAAGATACGCAGTATTTT
CDR3 protein: CASSPQDTQYF

D gene: .
clone size: .
J gene: TRBJ2-7
CDR3 length: 13
V gene: TRBV5-6
CDR3 DNA: TGTGCCAGCAGCCAACAGAGCTCCTACGAGCAGTACTTC
CDR3 protein: CASSQQSSYEQYF

D gene: .
clone size: .
J gene: TRBJ2-1
CDR3 length: 18
V gene: TRBV19
CDR3 DNA: TGTGCCAGTAGTTCCCTTGTGCTGGGGAGAGACTCCTACAATGAGCAGTTCTTC
CDR3 protein: CASSSLVLGRDSYNEQFF